This TCR beta chain was retrieved from a study of T cell responses to AZD1222 COVID-19 vaccine. Whole-study results and caveats: The study found vaccine-associated CD4 TCRs spanning spike, dominant at 160-218 and 743-854.

The CDR3 has 14 residues. Germline V gene sequence: CDR1 MNHEY, CDR2 SMNVEV (reference sequence). With 0 bases removed from V and 3 bases from J, the gap between germline ends came to 3 bases. Recipients boosted at about 4 weeks or about 12 weeks are pooled. As regards this clone: The antigen is unknown.

The assay was immunoSEQ multiplex PCR, and TCRdb's table has in-frame clones only and misses some. This sample has 90,000 to 150,000 clones, with 85% to 90% found just once. This TCR came from an adult who received the AZD1222 COVID-19 vaccine. The sample consisted of peripheral blood, taken 28 days after the second AZD1222 dose. This rearrangement joins TRBV27 to TRBJ1-6; no reliable D call. CDR3 coding DNA: TGTGCCAGCAGTTTATCGTTCTATAATTCACCCCTCCACTTT. Its protein is CASSLSFYNSPLHF.